The 16 T cell receptor beta chains presented below share a single source sample, sequenced in a study of T cells in Graves' hyperthyroidism and ophthalmopathy. Using RNA transcripts as the source, TCR beta CDR3 regions were amplified. A first-round RT-PCR of the TCR CDR3 used the HTBI primer set. TCRdb re-derived calls from the multiplex PCR reads in MiXCR, one entry per CDR3 protein. The sample lists under 700,000 distinct CDR3 sequences; over 15% were seen once. Specimen: blood. These receptor sequences come from a woman under 30 with Graves' hyperthyroidism.

In this sample, this clonotype turned up many times. V and J are TRBV18 and TRBJ2-7; 9 bases line up with TRBD1. CDR3 length: 15 residues. The ends lost 5 bases at V and 5 bases at J; junction bases unmatched: 10. CDR1 is KGHSH, CDR2 LQKENI, per germline. The CDR3 loop is CASSGFDRGNHEQYF. In DNA form, the CDR3 reads TGTGCCAGCTCAGGGTTTGACAGGGGGAATCACGAGCAGTACTTC. Based on the CDR3 plus reference TRBV18 and TRBJ2-7, the full variable domain is NAGVMQNPRHLVRRRGQEARLRCSPMKGHSHVYWYRQLPEEGLKFMVYLQKENIIDESGMPKERFSAEFPKEGPSILRIQQVVRGDSAAYFCASSGFDRGNHEQYFGPGTRLTVT.

This clonotype has ten or more counts. The chain couples TRBV28 to TRBJ2-7, with D perhaps matching TRBD1 or TRBD2 (5 bases each). CDR3 length equals 17 residues. CDR1 and CDR2 from the germline V gene are MDHEN and SYDVKM. V was pared by 1 base and J by 3 bases, with 19 bases between. CDR3 protein: CASSLYNLRDGDYEQYF. CDR3 in DNA: TGTGCCAGCAGTTTATACAACCTCCGGGACGGAGACTACGAGCAGTACTTC.

The V and J genes are TRBV12-3 or TRBV12-4 and TRBJ1-5; 9 nucleotides line up with TRBD1. The CDR3 is 15 residues long. Trimming at V came to 0 bases and at J to 7 bases, leaving 4 bases not matched to a gene. The CDR3 DNA follows: TGTGCCAGCAGTTTAGCTCGACAGGGGGGACAGCCCCAGCATTTT. It yields the protein CASSLARQGGQPQHF.

This clonotype was seen at least ten times. The V and J genes are TRBV12-3 or TRBV12-4 and TRBJ2-7; D not certain. This CDR3 comprises 11 residues. V was trimmed by 2 bases and J by 7 bases, leaving 6 bases between them. The CDR3 sequence: CASSLSREQYF. As DNA, the CDR3 is TGTGCCAGCAGTTTAAGTCGTGAGCAGTACTTC.

The CDR3 is CASSRTSGGASEQFF. Here the CDR3 DNA reads TGTGCCAGCAGCAGGACTAGCGGGGGGGCTAGTGAGCAGTTCTTC. The chain is built from TRBV6-4 and TRBJ2-1, with 15 nucleotides matching TRBD2. Trimming at V came to 6 bases and at J to 9 bases, leaving 6 bases not matched to a gene. The CDR3 extends over 15 amino acids. Per germline, CDR1 MRHNA and CDR2 SNTAGT.

The gene calls are TRBV7-9 and TRBJ1-4; TRBD1 agrees at 7 bases. Germline CDR1 reads SEHNR; CDR2 reads FQNEAQ (reference sequence). The CDR3 is 15 residues long. Germline trimming cut 5 bases from V and 8 bases from J; bases unmatched to any gene: 11. The CDR3 sequence: CASSLRQGVGEKLFF. Written as DNA, the CDR3 is TGTGCCAGCAGCCTTCGACAGGGCGTGGGAGAAAAACTGTTTTTT.

Many counts were recorded for this clonotype. The genes are TRBV28 and TRBJ2-7; 9 bases are a match to TRBD2. Germline CDR1 and CDR2: MDHEN and SYDVKM. The CDR3 has 16 amino acids. V shed 8 bases and J 2 bases; nucleotides not matched to a gene: 13. The CDR3 DNA follows: TGTGCCAGCTCCCCGGGACTAGCCATGGGGACCTACGAGCAGTACTTC. Its protein is CASSPGLAMGTYEQYF.

The V call is TRBV5-1, the J call TRBJ2-5; D is unresolved. The V gene lost 2 bases and the J gene lost 5 bases, with 10 bases spanning the gap. Germline V gene lookup returns CDR1 SGHRS and CDR2 YFSETQ. The CDR3 length is 13 residues. Here the CDR3 reads CASSLLGYETQYF. The CDR3 DNA is TGCGCCAGCAGCTTATTGGGGTACGAGACCCAGTACTTC.

This clonotype was detected only a few times. V and J are TRBV6-1 and TRBJ1-6; D is perhaps TRBD1 (5 bases). Germline loops: CDR1 MNHNS, CDR2 SASEGT. The CDR3 has 13 amino acids. The V and J ends lost 3 bases and 7 bases respectively, with 7 bases between them. Written as DNA, the CDR3 is TGTGCCAGCAGTGACCGACAGAATTCACCCCTCCACTTT. It encodes CASSDRQNSPLHF.

Ten or more counts support this clonotype. J is TRBJ2-5 and V is TRBV12-3 or TRBV12-4, with 7 nucleotides matching TRBD1. The CDR3 sequence is 16 residues long. The V gene end was trimmed by 8 bases and the J gene end by 4 bases; junction bases not matched to a gene: 16. In nucleotides, the CDR3 is TGTGCCAGCGGAAACGAACTCAGGGGGAAGGGAGAGACCCAGTACTTC. Its translation: CASGNELRGKGETQYF.

The chain employs TRBV7-9 and TRBJ2-3, with 7 bases fitting TRBD1. Germline CDR1 reads SEHNR; CDR2 reads FQNEAQ (reference sequence). V shed 2 bases and J 1 base; nucleotides not matched to a gene: 3. The CDR3 runs to 15 residues. CDR3 nucleotide sequence: TGTGCCAGCAGCTTAAAGGGGGCGGGCACAGATACGCAGTATTTT. Amino acids: CASSLKGAGTDTQYF.

This clonotype was observed at least ten times. The chain employs TRBV30 and TRBJ1-1; D not certain. V gave up 3 bases and J gave up 0 bases, with 8 bases separating them. The V gene's germline CDR1 is GTSNPN and CDR2 SVGIG (reference sequence). The CDR3 covers 13 residues. The chain's CDR3 is CAWREQMNTEAFF. In DNA, the CDR3 is TGTGCCTGGAGGGAACAGATGAACACTGAAGCTTTCTTT.

The V and J genes are TRBV6-1 and TRBJ2-2; TRBD2 matches 7 bases. The CDR3 totals 15 residues. Unmatched junction bases numbered 8, after V lost 5 bases and J lost 5 bases. In germline, CDR1 is MNHNS, CDR2 SASEGT. The CDR3 DNA reads TGTGCCAGCAGTCGTGAGTTCGGGGGGACCGGGGAGCTGTTTTTT. It translates to CASSREFGGTGELFF.

About this clonotype itself: This may be a read error: a much more frequent sequence differs by one nucleotide. The V gene is TRBV12-3 or TRBV12-4, the J gene TRBJ2-7; possible D gene TRBD1, 5 bases. Trimming removed 8 bases at V and 3 bases at J, with 11 bases between. This CDR3 has 12 amino acids. CDR3 in DNA: TGTGCCAGCGGGCTACAGGACTACGAGCAGTACTTC. The encoded protein is CASGLQDYEQYF.

This clonotype came up a few times. The chain couples TRBV7-3 to TRBJ2-3; D gene ambiguous. This CDR3 comprises 14 residues. The V and J ends lost 5 bases and 5 bases respectively, with 14 bases between them. Germline V lookup: CDR1 SGHTA, CDR2 FQGTGA. In DNA, the CDR3 is TGTGCCAGCAGCCTGGGCCAGGTTGGAGATACGCAGTATTTT. Translation gives CASSLGQVGDTQYF.

In this sample, this clonotype turned up many times. The chain couples TRBV12-3 or TRBV12-4 to TRBJ2-4, with TRBD2 as a possible D gene (5 bases). This CDR3 is 14 amino acids long. Trimming pared 1 base from V and 2 bases from J, leaving 6 bases between. Here the CDR3 reads CASSLGRTKNIQYF. The CDR3 DNA is TGTGCCAGCAGTTTAGGGAGGACCAAAAACATTCAGTACTTC.